This TCR beta chain was sequenced during a study of vaccination and CD4 T cells after COVID-19. Cultured CD4+ T cell DNA underwent sequencing with the Oncomine TCR Beta short-read assay. Scientists extracted genomic DNA from CD4+ T cells grown in culture. TCRdb reprocessed the PCR reads with MiXCR, giving one entry per CDR3 protein. Among some 10,000 distinct CDR3 sequences, almost 30% were seen once, and the ten largest hold about 14%. Treatment described: approximately 10-day PBMC culture with coronavirus spike peptide pools or control peptides (ViraFEST assay). Harvesting of the unexposed donor's CD4+ T cells predated the COVID-19 pandemic (2011-2018). It was with 8.5 to 10 IU/ml IL-2 and roughly 9.1 ug/ml peptide pools that 2.2 million or so PBMCs per well were cultured. A half-volume replacement of the medium with fresh IL-2 medium was performed on days 3 and 7. Concerning this clonotype: Antigen unknown.

The TCR comes from a human donor in good health. Sequencing was performed on CD4+ T cells from blood, cultured in vitro.

The CDR3 region has the DNA TGCAGTGCCCCGCAGGGAAACACCATATATTTT. Its translation: CSAPQGNTIYF. V usage is TRBV20-1 and J usage is TRBJ1-3; D uncertain. V was cut by 6 bases and J by 4 bases, with 7 bases left in between. The germline gives CDR1 DFQATT, CDR2 SNEGSKA (reference sequence). The CDR3 length is 11 residues.